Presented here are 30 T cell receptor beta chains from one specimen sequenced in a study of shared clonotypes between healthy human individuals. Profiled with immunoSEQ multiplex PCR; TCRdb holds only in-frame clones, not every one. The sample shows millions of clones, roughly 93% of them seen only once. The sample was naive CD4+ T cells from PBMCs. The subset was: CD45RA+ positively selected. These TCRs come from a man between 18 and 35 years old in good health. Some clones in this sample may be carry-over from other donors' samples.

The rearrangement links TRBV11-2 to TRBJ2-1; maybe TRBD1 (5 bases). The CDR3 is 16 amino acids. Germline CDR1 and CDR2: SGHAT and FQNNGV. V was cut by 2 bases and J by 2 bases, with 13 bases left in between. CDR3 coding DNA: TGTGCCAGCAGCTTAATTAGGCAGGGTGCCTACAATGAGCAGTTCTTC. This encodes CASSLIRQGAYNEQFF.

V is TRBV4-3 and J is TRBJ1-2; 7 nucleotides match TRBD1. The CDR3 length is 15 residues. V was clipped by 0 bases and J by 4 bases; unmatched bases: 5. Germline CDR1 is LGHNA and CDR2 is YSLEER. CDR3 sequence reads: CASSQEVQGSYGYTF. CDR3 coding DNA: TGCGCCAGCAGCCAAGAGGTACAGGGGAGCTATGGCTACACCTTC.

The CDR3 nucleotides read TGTGCCAGCAGCGCCAGGGGGTTGTCCTACAATGAGCAGTTCTTC. This gives the protein CASSARGLSYNEQFF. V and J are TRBV9 and TRBJ2-1; 7 bases match TRBD1. With 3 bases clipped from V and 1 base from J, the junction kept 4 bases outside the gene matches. The V gene's germline CDR1 is SGDLS and CDR2 YYNGEE. The CDR3 consists of 15 residues. The full variable domain, its missing parts supplied by reference TRBV9 and TRBJ2-1, is DSGVTQTPKHLITATGQRVTLRCSPRSGDLSVYWYQQSLDQGLQFLIQYYNGEERAKGNILERFSAQQFPDLHSELNLSSLELGDSALYFCASSARGLSYNEQFFGPGTRLTVL.

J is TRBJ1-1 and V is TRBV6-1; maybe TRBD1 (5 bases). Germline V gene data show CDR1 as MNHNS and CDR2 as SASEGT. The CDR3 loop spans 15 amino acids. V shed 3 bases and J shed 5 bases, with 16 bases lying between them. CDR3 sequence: CASSEGPGIQTEAFF. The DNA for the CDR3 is TGTGCCAGCAGTGAGGGGCCGGGGATCCAAACTGAAGCTTTCTTT.

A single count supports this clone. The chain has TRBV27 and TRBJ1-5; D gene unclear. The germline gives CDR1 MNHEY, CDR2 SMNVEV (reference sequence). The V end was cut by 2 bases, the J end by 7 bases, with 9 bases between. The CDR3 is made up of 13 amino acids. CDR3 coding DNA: TGTGCCAGCAGTTTACGGCCGGGACAGCCCCAGCATTTT. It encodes CASSLRPGQPQHF.

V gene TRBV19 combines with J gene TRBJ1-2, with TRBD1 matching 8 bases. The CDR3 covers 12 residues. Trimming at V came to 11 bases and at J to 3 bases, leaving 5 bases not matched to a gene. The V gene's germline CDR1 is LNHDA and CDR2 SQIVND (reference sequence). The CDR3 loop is CAAKDRDYGYTF. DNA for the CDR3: TGTGCCGCAAAGGACAGGGACTATGGCTACACCTTC. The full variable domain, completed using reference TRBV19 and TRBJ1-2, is DGGITQSPKYLFRKEGQNVTLSCEQNLNHDAMYWYRQDPGQGLRLIYYSQIVNDFQKGDIAEGYSVSREKKESFPLTVTSAQKNPTAFYLCAAKDRDYGYTFGSGTRLTVV.

CDR3 nucleotides: TGTGCTAGTGGTGATGGACAGGAAACCTATGGCTACACCTTC. The encoded protein is CASGDGQETYGYTF. The rearrangement links TRBV12-5 to TRBJ1-2; 7 nucleotides line up with TRBD1. Germline CDR1 is LGHNT and CDR2 is FRNRAP. The CDR3 runs to 14 residues. V shed 5 bases and J 4 bases; nucleotides not matched to a gene: 7.

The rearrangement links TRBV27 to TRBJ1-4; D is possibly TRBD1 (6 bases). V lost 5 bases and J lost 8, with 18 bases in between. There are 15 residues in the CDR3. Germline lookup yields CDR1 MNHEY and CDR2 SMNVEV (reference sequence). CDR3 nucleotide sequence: TGTGCCAGCAGTACTAGGGGGACACTGAGGGAAAAACTGTTTTTT. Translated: CASSTRGTLREKLFF. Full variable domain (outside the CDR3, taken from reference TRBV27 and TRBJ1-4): EAQVTQNPRYLITVTGKKLTVTCSQNMNHEYMSWYRQDPGLGLRQIYYSMNVEVTDKGDVPEGYKVSRKEKRNFPLILESPSPNQTSLYFCASSTRGTLREKLFFGSGTQLSVL.

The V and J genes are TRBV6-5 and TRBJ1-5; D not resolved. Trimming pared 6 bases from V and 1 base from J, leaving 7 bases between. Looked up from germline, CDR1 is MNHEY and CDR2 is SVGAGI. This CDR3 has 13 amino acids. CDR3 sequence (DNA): TGTGCCAGCAGGATGAGGAGCAATCAGCCCCAGCATTTT. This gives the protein CASRMRSNQPQHF.

CDR3 nucleotide sequence: TGTGCCAGCAGTGACCCAATGTCCAGACTAGCCGAAGAGACCCAGTACTTC. Protein sequence: CASSDPMSRLAEETQYF. V is TRBV6-4 and J is TRBJ2-5, with TRBD2 identical over 7 bases. CDR1 and CDR2 (germline): MRHNA, SNTAGT. Trimming took 2 bases from V and 3 from J; bases not matched to a gene: 12. CDR3 length equals 17 residues.

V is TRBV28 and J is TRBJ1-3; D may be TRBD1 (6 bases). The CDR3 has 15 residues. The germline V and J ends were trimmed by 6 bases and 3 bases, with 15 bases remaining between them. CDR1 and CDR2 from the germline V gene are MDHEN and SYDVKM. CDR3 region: CASSPGGALGNTIYF. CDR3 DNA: TGTGCCAGCAGCCCGGGGGGGGCGCTTGGAAACACCATATATTTT.

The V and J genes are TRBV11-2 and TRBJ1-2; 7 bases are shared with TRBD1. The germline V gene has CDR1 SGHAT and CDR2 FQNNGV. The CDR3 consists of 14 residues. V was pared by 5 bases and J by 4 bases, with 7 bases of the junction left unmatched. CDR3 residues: CASSTDRATYGYTF. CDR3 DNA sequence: TGTGCCAGCAGCACCGACAGGGCGACCTATGGCTACACCTTC.

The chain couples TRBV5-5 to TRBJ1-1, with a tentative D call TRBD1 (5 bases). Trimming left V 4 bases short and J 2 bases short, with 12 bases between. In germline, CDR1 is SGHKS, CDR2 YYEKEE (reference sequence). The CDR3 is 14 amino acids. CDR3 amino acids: CASSPAQGNTEAFF. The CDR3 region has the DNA TGTGCCAGCAGCCCGGCGCAGGGAAACACTGAAGCTTTCTTT.

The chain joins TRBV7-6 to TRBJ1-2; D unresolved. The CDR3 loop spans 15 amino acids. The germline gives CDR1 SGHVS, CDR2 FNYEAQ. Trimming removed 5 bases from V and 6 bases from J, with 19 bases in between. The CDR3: CASSPARTGNHGYTF. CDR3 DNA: TGTGCCAGCAGCCCCGCCCGGACGGGAAACCATGGCTACACCTTC.

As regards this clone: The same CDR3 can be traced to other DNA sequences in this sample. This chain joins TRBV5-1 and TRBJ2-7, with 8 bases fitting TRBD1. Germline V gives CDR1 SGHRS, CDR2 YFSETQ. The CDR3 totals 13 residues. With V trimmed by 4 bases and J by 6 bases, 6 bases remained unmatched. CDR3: CASSLGTGSEQYF. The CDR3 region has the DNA TGCGCCAGCAGCCTTGGGACAGGTTCCGAGCAGTACTTC.

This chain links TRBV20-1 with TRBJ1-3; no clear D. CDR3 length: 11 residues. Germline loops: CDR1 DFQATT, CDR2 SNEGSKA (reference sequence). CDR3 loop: CRGSSGNTIYF. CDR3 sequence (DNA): TGCAGAGGGAGCTCTGGAAACACCATATATTTT.

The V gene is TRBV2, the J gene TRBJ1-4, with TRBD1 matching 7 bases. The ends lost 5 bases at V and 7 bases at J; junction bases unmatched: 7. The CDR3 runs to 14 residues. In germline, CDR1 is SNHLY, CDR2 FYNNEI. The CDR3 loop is CASSWTGYTEKLFF. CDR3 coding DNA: TGTGCCAGCAGTTGGACAGGTTATACTGAAAAACTGTTTTTT.

The CDR3 DNA reads as TGTGCCAGCAGTTTATTTCGGGGGGGAGACGAGCAGTACTTC. Translated: CASSLFRGGDEQYF. The rearrangement joins TRBV28 to TRBJ2-7; 8 bases agree with TRBD2. V lost 1 base and J lost 5; bases outside the gene matches: 4. The germline gives CDR1 MDHEN, CDR2 SYDVKM. The CDR3 has 14 residues. Combining the CDR3 with reference TRBV28 and TRBJ2-7 gives the whole variable domain DVKVTQSSRYLVKRTGEKVFLECVQDMDHENMFWYRQDPGLGLRLIYFSYDVKMKEKGDIPEGYSVSREKKERFSLILESASTNQTSMYLCASSLFRGGDEQYFGPGTRLTVT.

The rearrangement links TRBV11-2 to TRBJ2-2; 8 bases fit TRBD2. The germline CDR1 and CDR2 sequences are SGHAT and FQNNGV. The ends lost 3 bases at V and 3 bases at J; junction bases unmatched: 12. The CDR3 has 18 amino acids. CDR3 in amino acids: CASSFGPWTSPYTGELFF. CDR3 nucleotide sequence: TGTGCCAGCAGCTTCGGGCCGTGGACTAGCCCCTACACCGGGGAGCTGTTTTTT. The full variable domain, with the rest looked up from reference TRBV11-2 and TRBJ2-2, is EAGVAQSPRYKIIEKRQSVAFWCNPISGHATLYWYQQILGQGPKLLIQFQNNGVVDDSQLPKDRFSAERLKGVDSTLKIQPAKLEDSAVYLCASSFGPWTSPYTGELFFGEGSRLTVL.

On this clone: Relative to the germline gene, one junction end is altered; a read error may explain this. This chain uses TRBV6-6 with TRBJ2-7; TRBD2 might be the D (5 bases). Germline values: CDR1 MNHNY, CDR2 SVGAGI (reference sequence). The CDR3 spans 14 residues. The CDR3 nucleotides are TGCGCCAGCGGAGTAGAGGTCGGGACCTACGAGCAGTACTTC. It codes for CASGVEVGTYEQYF.

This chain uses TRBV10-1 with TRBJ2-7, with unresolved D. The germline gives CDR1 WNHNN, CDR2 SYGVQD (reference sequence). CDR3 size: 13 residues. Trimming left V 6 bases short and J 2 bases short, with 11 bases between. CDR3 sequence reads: CASSQDPTYEQYF. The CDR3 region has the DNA TGCGCCAGCAGCCAGGACCCAACCTACGAGCAGTACTTC.

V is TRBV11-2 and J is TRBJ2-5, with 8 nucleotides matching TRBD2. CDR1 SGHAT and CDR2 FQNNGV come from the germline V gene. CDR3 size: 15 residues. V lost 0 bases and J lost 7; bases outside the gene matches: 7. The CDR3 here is CASSLDRAGGVTQYF. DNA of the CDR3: TGTGCCAGCAGCTTAGATCGTGCGGGAGGCGTGACCCAGTACTTC.

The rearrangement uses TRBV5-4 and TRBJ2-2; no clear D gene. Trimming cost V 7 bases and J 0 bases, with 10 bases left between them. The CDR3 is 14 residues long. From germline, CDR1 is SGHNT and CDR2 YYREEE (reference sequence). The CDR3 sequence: CASLLGPNTGELFF. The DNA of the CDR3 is TGTGCCAGCCTCCTGGGCCCGAACACCGGGGAGCTGTTTTTT.

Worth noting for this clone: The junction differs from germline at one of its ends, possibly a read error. The CDR3 sequence is CATSRTSGGTYDEQFF. For the CDR3, the DNA is TGTGCCACCAGCAGAACTTCTGGAGGGACCTACGATGAGCAGTTCTTC. The chain uses TRBV15 and TRBJ2-1, with D possibly matching TRBD2 (6 bases). The CDR3 contains 16 residues. The V gene's germline CDR1 is LNHNV and CDR2 YYDKDF (reference sequence).

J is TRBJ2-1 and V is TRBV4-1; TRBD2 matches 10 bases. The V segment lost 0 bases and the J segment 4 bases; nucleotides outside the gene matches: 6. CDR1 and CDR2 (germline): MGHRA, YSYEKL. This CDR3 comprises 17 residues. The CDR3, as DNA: TGCGCCAGCAGCCAAGAAGGACTAGCGGAGGATTACAATGAGCAGTTCTTC. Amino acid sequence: CASSQEGLAEDYNEQFF.

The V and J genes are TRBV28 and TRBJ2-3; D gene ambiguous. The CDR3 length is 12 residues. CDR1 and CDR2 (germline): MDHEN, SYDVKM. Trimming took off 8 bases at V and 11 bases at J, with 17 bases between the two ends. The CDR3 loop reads CASHRGGPRQYF. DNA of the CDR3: TGTGCCAGCCACCGCGGTGGGCCAAGGCAGTATTTT.

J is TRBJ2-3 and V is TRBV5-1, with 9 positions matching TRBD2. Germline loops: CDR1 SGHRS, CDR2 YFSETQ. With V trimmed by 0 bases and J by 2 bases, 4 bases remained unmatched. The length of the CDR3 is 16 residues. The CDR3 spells CASSLALAGTTDTQYF. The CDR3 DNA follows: TGCGCCAGCAGCTTGGCGCTAGCGGGGACCACAGATACGCAGTATTTT.

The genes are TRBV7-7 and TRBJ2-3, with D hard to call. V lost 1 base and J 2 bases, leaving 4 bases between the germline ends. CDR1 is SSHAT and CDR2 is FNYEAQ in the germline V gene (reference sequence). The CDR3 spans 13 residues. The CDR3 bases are TGTGCCAGCAGCTTAGACCCCACAGATACGCAGTATTTT. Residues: CASSLDPTDTQYF.

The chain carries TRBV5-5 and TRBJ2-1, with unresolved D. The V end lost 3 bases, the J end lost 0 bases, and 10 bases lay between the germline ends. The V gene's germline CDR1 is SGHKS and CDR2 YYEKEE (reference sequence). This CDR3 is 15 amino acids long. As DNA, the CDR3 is TGTGCCAGCAGCTCGGACGCCACCTCCTACAATGAGCAGTTCTTC. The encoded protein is CASSSDATSYNEQFF.

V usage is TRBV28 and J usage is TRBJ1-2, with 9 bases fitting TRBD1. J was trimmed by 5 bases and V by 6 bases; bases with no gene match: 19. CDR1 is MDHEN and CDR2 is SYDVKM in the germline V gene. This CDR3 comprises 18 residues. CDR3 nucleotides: TGTGCCAGCAGCCTAAGGGCGACAGGGGGACTAGTACGATATGGCTACACCTTC. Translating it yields CASSLRATGGLVRYGYTF.